This is a list of T cell receptor beta chains from one sample in a study of T cells in Graves' hyperthyroidism and ophthalmopathy. TCRdb reanalysed the multiplex PCR reads using MiXCR and keeps one entry per CDR3 protein. The sample has approximately 510,000 distinct CDR3 sequences, around 20% seen once. Sequenced material: blood. Receptor source: a young man with Graves' hyperthyroidism. CDR3s leave out the opening cysteine and the closing phenylalanine or tryptophan. D genes are given only for firm matches. Some rows have no size entry. The others give once, few or many, or a class for an expanded clone.

clone_size | d_call | j_call | cdr3_length | v_call | cdr3_aa
many | TRBD1 | TRBJ1-2 | 13 | TRBV27 | ASRTVRGRNYGYT
. | . | TRBJ1-1 | 14 | TRBV6-1 | ASSELTGLLNTEAF
. | TRBD1 | TRBJ1-2 | 10 | TRBV20-1 | SALTGGYGYT
many | . | TRBJ2-5 | 13 | TRBV2 | ASSARPVNQETQY
many | . | TRBJ1-1 | 13 | TRBV5-5 | ASSLAGRENTEAF
. | . | TRBJ1-2 | 12 | TRBV5-1 | ASSLTGRGEGYT
. | . | TRBJ2-5 | 12 | TRBV18 | ASSPEGLQETQY
once | . | TRBJ2-7 | 12 | TRBV27 | ASSSWDTTYEQY
many | . | TRBJ2-7 | 13 | TRBV28 | ASSPLRYLSYEQY
many | . | TRBJ2-7 | 12 | TRBV9 | ASSPGVGAYEQY
few | TRBD1 | TRBJ2-4 | 14 | TRBV6-5 | ASSYQPGQGEVIQY
. | TRBD1 | TRBJ1-1 | 14 | TRBV6-1 | ASSERQGGVNTEAF
few | . | TRBJ2-7 | 13 | TRBV5-6 | ASSLTVVPLEEQY
. | . | TRBJ2-5 | 12 | TRBV11-2 | ASSSPSLLGTQY
many | TRBD1 | TRBJ1-1 | 11 | TRBV24-1 | ATRSGGNTEAF
many | TRBD2 | TRBJ2-5 | 15 | TRBV6-1 | ASSEARAGGPRETQY
. | . | TRBJ1-2 | 12 | TRBV6-2/TRBV6-3 | ASSSLWGYYGYT
many | TRBD2 | TRBJ2-5 | 13 | TRBV11-3 | ASSSVAGGLETQY
many | TRBD1 | TRBJ1-1 | 11 | TRBV12-3/TRBV12-4 | ASRRGQGTEAF
many | . | TRBJ2-7 | 13 | TRBV7-2 | ASSLGGAPGYEQY
many | . | TRBJ2-4 | 15 | TRBV6-1 | ASSEPGRGLAKNIQY
many | . | TRBJ2-7 | 12 | TRBV20-1 | SGLLTVPLNEQY
many | TRBD1 | TRBJ1-5 | 12 | TRBV4-1 | ASSQVTGGQPQH
. | . | TRBJ2-7 | 11 | TRBV28 | ASRPTVNYEQY
many | . | TRBJ1-1 | 13 | TRBV9 | ASSHGDYPNTEAF
. | . | TRBJ1-6 | 14 | TRBV12-3/TRBV12-4 | ASSLNSGGPNSPLH
many | TRBD2 | TRBJ2-7 | 12 | TRBV5-1 | ASSFLAGTYEQY
many | . | TRBJ2-7 | 12 | TRBV28 | ASSLFRDYSEQY
many | . | TRBJ1-3 | 12 | TRBV7-9 | ASSLSTRGNTIY